A single sample is the source of the 9 T cell receptor beta chains below, sequenced in a study of blood T cell repertoires in COVID-19. Measured with immunoSEQ multiplex PCR; TCRdb has only the in-frame clones, and not every one. Counted here are a few hundred thousand clones, 86% occurring once; the ten biggest clones make up about 3%. The material sequenced was peripheral blood. These TCRs come from a woman in her twenties or thirties with active or convalescent COVID-19.

The rearrangement uses TRBV4-1 and TRBJ1-1; weak D call: TRBD1 (5 bases). CDR3 size: 14 residues. V was shortened by 4 bases and J by 1 base, with 10 bases between the two germline ends. CDR1 is MGHRA, CDR2 YSYEKL, per germline. DNA of the CDR3: TGCGCCAGCAGCCTAAACAGGTGGAACACTGAAGCTTTCTTT. This gives the protein CASSLNRWNTEAFF.

The J gene is TRBJ2-3, the V gene TRBV7-3; D is unclear. The length of the CDR3 is 13 residues. V was cut by 3 bases and J by 3 bases, with 7 bases left in between. CDR1 is SGHTA and CDR2 is FQGTGA in the germline V gene. Here the CDR3 DNA reads TGTGCCAGCAGCTTGGCCAGAACAGATACGCAGTATTTT. Amino acids: CASSLARTDTQYF.

V and J are TRBV9 and TRBJ1-3, with TRBD1 as a possible D gene (5 bases). The V end lost 0 bases, the J end lost 2 bases, and 9 bases lay between the germline ends. The CDR3 runs 15 residues. From germline, CDR1 is SGDLS and CDR2 YYNGEE. The CDR3 loop reads CASSVGQGTGNTIYF. The DNA for the CDR3 is TGTGCCAGCAGCGTAGGGCAGGGTACTGGAAACACCATATATTTT.

The chain has TRBV9 and TRBJ1-3; no clear D gene. The CDR3 spans 17 residues. The V gene lost 4 bases and the J gene lost 3 bases, with 20 bases spanning the gap. Germline V lookup: CDR1 SGDLS, CDR2 YYNGEE. The CDR3 region has the DNA TGTGCCAGCAGCTTCTCCCCTGACCGGGGAGGTGGAAACACCATATATTTT. Translating gives CASSFSPDRGGGNTIYF.

The chain uses TRBV7-2 and TRBJ2-7; 7 positions match TRBD1. V dropped 5 bases and J dropped 7; count of bases not matched to a gene: 14. The length of the CDR3 is 15 residues. The V gene's germline CDR1 is SGHTA and CDR2 FQGNSA. The DNA for the CDR3 is TGTGCCAGCAGCCGCGGCCAGGGGGTACTGAAGGAGCAGTACTTC. This translates into CASSRGQGVLKEQYF.

V is TRBV6-6 and J is TRBJ1-3; D not certain. The germline V and J ends were trimmed by 4 bases and 2 bases, with 12 bases remaining between them. The germline CDR1 and CDR2 sequences are MNHNY and SVGAGI (reference sequence). The CDR3 has 15 residues. CDR3 nucleotides: TGTGCCAGCAGTTCCCACGCTAGCCCTGGAAACACCATATATTTT. Amino acids: CASSSHASPGNTIYF.

The V gene is TRBV7-2, the J gene TRBJ2-3, with a weak D call TRBD2 (6 bases). The CDR3 length is 15 residues. The germline V gene encodes CDR1 SGHTA and CDR2 FQGNSA. Trimming took off 2 bases at V and 1 base at J, with 10 bases between the two ends. The CDR3 loop is CASSLNSGRTDTQYF. Here the CDR3 DNA reads TGTGCCAGCAGCTTAAATAGCGGCCGCACAGATACGCAGTATTTT.

V usage is TRBV19 and J usage is TRBJ1-3, with D unclear. Looked up from germline, CDR1 is LNHDA and CDR2 is SQIVND (reference sequence). V was shortened by 5 bases and J by 5 bases, with 13 bases between the two germline ends. The length of the CDR3 is 14 residues. The CDR3 coding sequence is TGTGCCAGTAGTGGAACAGAGCTTCGAAACACCATATATTTT. This gives the protein CASSGTELRNTIYF.

This sequence joins TRBV19 and TRBJ2-3; 12 positions agree with TRBD1. The CDR3 is 15 amino acids. V was clipped by 3 bases and J by 5 bases; unmatched bases: 3. The germline V gene encodes CDR1 LNHDA and CDR2 SQIVND (reference sequence). CDR3 in DNA: TGTGCCAGTAGTATGGGACAGGGGGCGGGAGATACGCAGTATTTT. Amino acid sequence: CASSMGQGAGDTQYF. The full variable domain, rest sourced from reference TRBV19 and TRBJ2-3, is DGGITQSPKYLFRKEGQNVTLSCEQNLNHDAMYWYRQDPGQGLRLIYYSQIVNDFQKGDIAEGYSVSREKKESFPLTVTSAQKNPTAFYLCASSMGQGAGDTQYFGPGTRLTVL.